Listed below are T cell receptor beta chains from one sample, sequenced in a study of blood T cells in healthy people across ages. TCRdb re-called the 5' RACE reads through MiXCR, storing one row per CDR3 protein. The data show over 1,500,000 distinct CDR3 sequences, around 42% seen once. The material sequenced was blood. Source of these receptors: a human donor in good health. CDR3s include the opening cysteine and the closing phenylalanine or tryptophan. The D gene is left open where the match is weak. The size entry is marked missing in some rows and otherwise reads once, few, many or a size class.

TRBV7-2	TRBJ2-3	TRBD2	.	CASSLRAGGGSTDTQYF	TGTGCCAGCAGCTTAAGGGCTGGCGGGGGTTCCACAGATACGCAGTATTTT
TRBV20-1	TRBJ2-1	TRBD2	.	CSASLSSGGADEQFF	TGCAGTGCTAGCTTGTCTAGCGGGGGGGCCGATGAGCAGTTCTTC
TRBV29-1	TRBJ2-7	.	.	CSATIRDYEQYF	TGCAGCGCGACAATCAGGGATTACGAGCAGTACTTC
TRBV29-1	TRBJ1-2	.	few	CSVEKLDYGYTF	TGCAGCGTTGAAAAGCTCGACTATGGCTACACCTTC
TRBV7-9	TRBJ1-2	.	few	CASSLSEANYGYTF	TGTGCCAGCAGCTTAAGCGAGGCCAACTATGGCTACACCTTC
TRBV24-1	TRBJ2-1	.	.	CATSEHHRGDRNEQFF	TGTGCCACCAGTGAACACCATAGGGGGGACCGCAATGAGCAGTTCTTC
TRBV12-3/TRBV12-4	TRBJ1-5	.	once	CASSLYVSQPQHF	TGTGCCAGCAGTTTATACGTCAGTCAGCCCCAGCATTTT
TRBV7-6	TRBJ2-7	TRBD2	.	CASSPQGLAGIGEQYF	TGTGCCAGCAGCCCTCAGGGGCTAGCGGGGATTGGCGAGCAGTACTTC
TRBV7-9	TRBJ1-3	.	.	CASSFGSGNTIYF	TGTGCCAGCAGCTTTGGATCTGGAAACACCATATATTTT
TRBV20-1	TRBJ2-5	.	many	CSARGPGQETQYF	TGCAGTGCTAGAGGGCCGGGTCAAGAGACCCAGTACTTC
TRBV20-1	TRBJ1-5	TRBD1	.	CSARPGQAEQPQHF	TGCAGTGCAAGACCGGGACAGGCGGAGCAGCCCCAGCATTTT
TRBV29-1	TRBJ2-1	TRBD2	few	CALGASGAWEQFF	TGCGCCCTGGGGGCTAGCGGGGCATGGGAGCAGTTCTTC
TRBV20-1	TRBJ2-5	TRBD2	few	CSARPQRGGQETQYF	TGCAGTGCTAGACCACAGCGGGGGGGCCAAGAGACCCAGTACTTC
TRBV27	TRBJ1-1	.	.	CASSLRGWGVEAFF	TGTGCCAGCAGTTTAAGGGGTTGGGGGGTTGAAGCTTTCTTT
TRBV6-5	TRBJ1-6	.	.	CASSYRAETYNSPLHF	TGTGCCAGCAGTTACCGGGCAGAGACCTATAATTCACCCCTCCACTTT
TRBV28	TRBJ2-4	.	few	CASKTDILAKNIQYF	TGTGCCAGCAAGACGGACATCTTAGCCAAAAACATTCAGTACTTC
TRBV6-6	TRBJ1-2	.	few	CASGAGDYGYTF	TGTGCCAGCGGGGCAGGGGACTATGGCTACACCTTC
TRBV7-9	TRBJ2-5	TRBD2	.	CASSRTGEGETQYF	TGTGCCAGCAGTCGGACCGGGGAGGGAGAGACCCAGTACTTC
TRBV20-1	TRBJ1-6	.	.	CRASNRDNSPLHF	TGCAGAGCCTCCAATCGGGATAATTCACCCCTCCACTTT
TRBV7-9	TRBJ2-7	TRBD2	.	CASLMSAGGPYEQYF	TGTGCCAGCCTAATGTCCGCGGGGGGCCCCTACGAGCAGTACTTC
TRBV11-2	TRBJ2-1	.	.	CTSRAGDCDEQFF	TGTACAAGCCGGGCAGGGGATTGCGATGAGCAGTTCTTC
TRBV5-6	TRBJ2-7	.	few	CTSSLTNPNYEQYF	TGTACCAGCAGCTTAACAAACCCAAACTACGAGCAGTACTTC